This passage covers 14 T cell receptor beta chains from one sample sequenced in a study of T cell repertoires in cytomegalovirus infection. Their antigens remain unidentified. MiXCR, applied by TCRdb to the reads, yields one record per CDR3 protein. Of about 330,000 distinct CDR3 sequences listed, roughly 34% are singletons. The sample in question was cultured PBMCs, obtained from culture after CMV antigen stimulation. Receptor source: a human donor in good health (CMV status not recorded). Some clones in this sample may be carry-over from other donors' samples.

This clonotype was observed a handful of times. The genes are TRBV7-8 and TRBJ1-1; D is ambiguous. The germline V and J ends were trimmed by 8 bases and 0 bases, with 28 bases remaining between them. This CDR3 contains 19 residues. Germline loops: CDR1 SGHVS, CDR2 FQNEAQ. The chain's CDR3 is CASVTLRGRSLPLNTEAFF. CDR3 nucleotides: TGTGCCAGCGTTACCCTACGAGGACGGTCCCTACCCTTGAACACTGAAGCTTTCTTT.

This clonotype has just a few counts. The chain recombines TRBV28 with TRBJ2-1; no clear D. Trimming took off 2 bases at V and 0 bases at J, with 8 bases between the two ends. Per the germline V gene, CDR1 is MDHEN and CDR2 is SYDVKM. CDR3 length: 15 amino acids. DNA for the CDR3: TGTGCCAGCAGTTTAACCCAGAGCTCCTACAATGAGCAGTTCTTC. Amino acid sequence: CASSLTQSSYNEQFF.

The chain joins TRBV11-2 to TRBJ1-3; D is uncertain. V was shortened by 8 bases and J by 0 bases, with 14 bases between the two germline ends. Germline assignment: CDR1 SGHAT and CDR2 FQNNGV. This CDR3 has 15 amino acids. CDR3 bases: TGTGCCAGCGCGACTGCCCCTTACTCTGGAAACACCATATATTTT. Protein product: CASATAPYSGNTIYF.

This clonotype was observed many times. This chain joins TRBV7-2 and TRBJ2-4; 9 bases agree with TRBD2. Trimming removed 1 base from V and 4 bases from J; junction bases left unmatched: 8. This CDR3 region has 17 residues. CDR1 SGHTA and CDR2 FQGNSA come from the germline V gene. CDR3 loop: CASSLGGGRANKNIQYF. DNA for the CDR3: TGTGCCAGCAGCTTAGGAGGCGGGAGGGCGAATAAAAACATTCAGTACTTC.

There are many counts of this clonotype. CDR3 nucleotides: TGTGCCAGCAGGGATCGCAGGGGTAAAGGAGAAGGCTACACCTTC. Protein product: CASRDRRGKGEGYTF. The chain employs TRBV6-1 and TRBJ1-2; weak D call: TRBD1 (6 bases). Germline CDR1 and CDR2: MNHNS and SASEGT. Trimming took off 6 bases at V and 8 bases at J, with 22 bases between the two ends. The CDR3 covers 15 residues.

The chain carries TRBV15 and TRBJ1-2, with D possibly TRBD1 on 5 matching bases. This CDR3 has 18 residues. Germline CDR1 reads LNHNV; CDR2 reads YYDKDF (reference sequence). V was clipped by 1 base and J by 7 bases, with 25 bases between them. CDR3 amino acids: CATSRAHGAARAEGGYTF. In DNA form, the CDR3 reads TGTGCCACCAGCAGAGCCCACGGGGCCGCCCGGGCCGAGGGTGGCTACACCTTC. Full variable domain (remainder filled in from reference TRBV15 and TRBJ1-2): DAMVIQNPRYQVTQFGKPVTLSCSQTLNHNVMYWYQQKSSQAPKLLFHYYDKDFNNEADTPDNFQSRRPNTSFCFLDIRSPGLGDTAMYLCATSRAHGAARAEGGYTFGSGTRLTVV.

This clonotype was observed a few times. The J gene is TRBJ1-1, the V gene TRBV12-3 or TRBV12-4; D possibly corresponds to TRBD1 (5 bases). There are 15 residues in the CDR3. With 3 bases removed from V and 3 bases from J, the gap between germline ends came to 14 bases. The CDR3 DNA reads TGTGCCAGCAGTTTGGGGGTATTTGTAGACACTGAAGCTTTCTTT. It codes for CASSLGVFVDTEAFF.

The sample holds a few counts of this clonotype. This chain uses TRBV6-2 or TRBV6-3 with TRBJ2-2, with 9 bases that match TRBD1. The CDR3 totals 17 residues. V lost 1 base to trimming and J lost 3 bases; unmatched junction nucleotides: 6. Germline V gives CDR1 MNHEY, CDR2 SVGEGT. CDR3: CASSYYRGRIDTGELFF. The CDR3 nucleotides read TGTGCCAGCAGTTACTACAGGGGGCGGATCGACACCGGGGAGCTGTTTTTT.

This chain links TRBV10-3 with TRBJ2-2; possibly TRBD2 for D (6 bases). CDR1 and CDR2 from the germline V gene are ENHRY and SYGVKD. This CDR3 has 15 residues. Trimming shortened V by 4 bases and J by 0 bases, and 9 bases separated the two germline ends. In nucleotides, the CDR3 is TGTGCCATCAGTGGCGGGACTTCGAACACCGGGGAGCTGTTTTTT. It translates to CAISGGTSNTGELFF.

This clonotype has just a few counts. The chain couples TRBV4-2 to TRBJ2-7; 15 nucleotides align to TRBD2. The V segment lost 6 bases and the J segment 6 bases; nucleotides outside the gene matches: 3. Germline loops: CDR1 LGHNA, CDR2 YNFKEQ. The CDR3 runs 14 residues. The CDR3, as DNA: TGTGCCAGCAGACCGGGACTAGCGGGAGGCGAGCAGTACTTC. It specifies CASRPGLAGGEQYF.

J is TRBJ1-4 and V is TRBV27; 10 positions match TRBD1. Germline V CDR1 and CDR2: MNHEY, SMNVEV (reference sequence). The CDR3 is 14 residues long. J lost 7 bases, V lost 6 bases, and 5 bases had no gene match. The CDR3 region is CASRTGTGVEKLFF. CDR3 sequence (DNA): TGTGCCAGCAGAACGGGGACAGGGGTTGAAAAACTGTTTTTT.

The chain uses TRBV10-3 and TRBJ1-3, with D possibly TRBD1 on 5 matching bases. With 4 bases removed from V and 7 bases from J, the gap between germline ends came to 14 bases. There are 14 residues in the CDR3. Germline loops: CDR1 ENHRY, CDR2 SYGVKD. The CDR3 spells CAISVGASANTIYF. CDR3 sequence (DNA): TGTGCCATCAGTGTAGGGGCGTCGGCGAACACCATATATTTT.

This clonotype showed up just a few times. At one end the junction does not follow the germline gene, possibly because of a read error. As DNA, the CDR3 is TGTGCCAGCAGTGGAACCCCGCCAGGGGTGCCTGAGGCTTTCTTT. It encodes CASSGTPPGVPEAFF. This chain connects TRBV6-5 to TRBJ1-1; D is possibly TRBD1 (6 bases). Germline CDR1 reads MNHEY; CDR2 reads SVGAGI. The CDR3 is 15 amino acids.

This clonotype showed up just a few times. The genes are TRBV7-2 and TRBJ2-2; possible D gene TRBD2, 5 bases. The CDR3 sequence is 15 residues long. The germline gives CDR1 SGHTA, CDR2 FQGNSA. The ends were cut back, 1 base at V and 1 base at J, with 7 bases in the middle. CDR3 amino acids: CASSLVGGNTGELFF. The CDR3 nucleotides read TGTGCCAGCAGCTTAGTAGGAGGGAACACCGGGGAGCTGTTTTTT.